These 27 T cell receptor beta chains were all obtained from the same sample, sequenced in a study of T cell responses to AZD1222 COVID-19 vaccine. Profiling relied on immunoSEQ multiplex PCR, and the TCRdb table lists in-frame clones only, not all of them. Of around 160,000 clones listed, approximately 91% are singletons. The sequencing here drew on peripheral blood, taken on day 0 of AZD1222 vaccination. The source of these receptors is an adult in good health.

The chain links TRBV9 to TRBJ2-7; D may be TRBD2 (6 bases). V was clipped by 4 bases and J by 0 bases, with 14 bases between them. The CDR3 has 15 residues. Germline CDR1 reads SGDLS; CDR2 reads YYNGEE. The CDR3 sequence is CASSPAGLSSYEQYF. CDR3 nucleotides: TGTGCCAGCAGCCCTGCGGGGCTCAGCTCCTACGAGCAGTACTTC.

With regard to this clone: Other nucleotide sequences from this sample produce the same CDR3. This rearrangement joins TRBV30 to TRBJ1-1; D is undetermined. The germline V gene has CDR1 GTSNPN and CDR2 SVGIG (reference sequence). V gave up 3 bases and J gave up 4 bases, with 3 bases separating them. CDR3 length equals 10 residues. CDR3 nucleotide sequence: TGTGCCTGGAGGGGCACTGAAGCTTTCTTT. Protein sequence: CAWRGTEAFF.

The chain uses TRBV28 and TRBJ1-5; D remains unclear. In germline, CDR1 is MDHEN, CDR2 SYDVKM. The V gene lost 9 bases and the J gene lost 0 bases, with 15 bases spanning the gap. This CDR3 region has 15 residues. This CDR3 reads CASLLMGNSNQPQHF. CDR3 bases: TGTGCCAGTCTCTTAATGGGAAATAGCAATCAGCCCCAGCATTTT.

V gene TRBV28 combines with J gene TRBJ1-5, with 9 bases matching TRBD1. Trimming took 1 base from V and 6 from J; bases not matched to a gene: 4. This CDR3 has 15 residues. Germline values: CDR1 MDHEN, CDR2 SYDVKM. As DNA, the CDR3 is TGTGCCAGCAGTTTATTCGGGACAGGGACTCAGCCCCAGCATTTT. Protein product: CASSLFGTGTQPQHF.

The rearrangement uses TRBV7-9 and TRBJ1-2, with TRBD1 matching over 9 bases. The CDR3 consists of 15 residues. Germline loops: CDR1 SEHNR, CDR2 FQNEAQ (reference sequence). V lost 8 bases, J lost 0 bases, and 7 bases stayed unmatched. The CDR3: CASQGTGISNYGYTF. CDR3 coding DNA: TGTGCCAGCCAGGGGACAGGGATTTCTAACTATGGCTACACCTTC.

The chain joins TRBV7-2 to TRBJ2-2; 8 bases match TRBD2. V trimming: 0 bases; J trimming: 4 bases; junction bases outside the gene matches: 4. The CDR3 is 16 amino acids. Germline V lookup: CDR1 SGHTA, CDR2 FQGNSA. CDR3 region: CASSLAQRGTTGELFF. The CDR3 DNA sequence: TGTGCCAGCAGCTTAGCGCAGCGGGGGACCACCGGGGAGCTGTTTTTT.

This sequence joins TRBV7-8 and TRBJ2-6; the D gene is possibly TRBD1 (6 bases). This CDR3 is built from 19 residues. V was cut by 5 bases and J by 0 bases, with 20 bases left in between. Per the germline V gene, CDR1 is SGHVS and CDR2 is FQNEAQ. CDR3 DNA sequence: TGTGCCAGCAGCCCGGAGGACAGCCTCAGATTCTCTGGGGCCAACGTCCTGACTTTC. Translation gives CASSPEDSLRFSGANVLTF.

V and J are TRBV5-1 and TRBJ1-1, with 8 bases identical to TRBD1. In germline, CDR1 is SGHRS, CDR2 YFSETQ. Trimming removed 3 bases from V and 5 bases from J; junction bases left unmatched: 6. This CDR3 has 14 residues. CDR3 sequence: CASSWGQVETEAFF. DNA for the CDR3: TGCGCCAGCAGCTGGGGACAGGTGGAAACTGAAGCTTTCTTT.

The chain joins TRBV24-1 to TRBJ1-1, with a possible D match to TRBD1 (5 bases). This CDR3 is built from 13 residues. Germline assignment: CDR1 KGHDR and CDR2 SFDVKD. V was cut by 8 bases and J by 1 base, with 10 bases left in between. The CDR3 bases are TGTGCCACCAAGTCAGGGTGGAACACTGAAGCTTTCTTT. It yields the protein CATKSGWNTEAFF.

The genes are TRBV6-5 and TRBJ1-1, with 8 bases that match TRBD1. The germline V gene has CDR1 MNHEY and CDR2 SVGAGI. The CDR3 spans 15 residues. Unmatched junction bases numbered 9, after V lost 6 bases and J lost 3 bases. CDR3 protein: CASRADRGSYTEAFF. For the CDR3, the DNA is TGTGCCAGCAGGGCCGACAGGGGTTCTTACACTGAAGCTTTCTTT.

V is TRBV28 and J is TRBJ1-4; 10 positions agree with TRBD1. With V trimmed by 8 bases and J by 10 bases, 7 bases remained unmatched. The CDR3 is 13 residues long. Germline lookup yields CDR1 MDHEN and CDR2 SYDVKM. In DNA, the CDR3 is TGTGCCAGCCAGGACAGGGGGGCTGGAAAACTGTTTTTT. Protein: CASQDRGAGKLFF.

The chain has TRBV6-5 and TRBJ2-1, with 8 bases aligning to TRBD2. CDR1 is MNHEY, CDR2 SVGAGI, per germline. The CDR3 spans 13 residues. The ends lost 8 bases at V and 8 bases at J; junction bases unmatched: 8. In DNA, the CDR3 is TGTGCCAGCTCCGGGACTAGTCGCGATGAGCAGTTCTTC. Encoded protein: CASSGTSRDEQFF.

Only one count was recorded for this clone. The rearrangement links TRBV5-6 to TRBJ1-3; TRBD1 is a possible D gene (5 bases). V was pared by 6 bases and J by 2 bases, with 21 bases between. Germline lookup yields CDR1 SGHDT and CDR2 YYEEEE. The CDR3 sequence is 17 residues long. CDR3 region: CASILRTGPRTGNTIYF. The CDR3 bases are TGTGCCAGCATCCTCCGGACGGGGCCCAGGACTGGAAACACCATATATTTT.

V gene TRBV5-1 combines with J gene TRBJ2-1; 8 bases are shared with TRBD2. The length of the CDR3 is 16 residues. V shed 4 bases and J 4 bases; nucleotides not matched to a gene: 10. Germline assignment: CDR1 SGHRS and CDR2 YFSETQ. CDR3 coding DNA: TGCGCCAGCAGCCCGCAGTTCGGGAGGGATTACAATGAGCAGTTCTTC. Translation: CASSPQFGRDYNEQFF.

The V call is TRBV10-3, the J call TRBJ1-2; D uncertain. The CDR3 extends over 16 amino acids. V was clipped by 4 bases and J by 6 bases, with 21 bases between them. Per germline, CDR1 ENHRY and CDR2 SYGVKD. The CDR3 is CAISVYSGLRLDGYTF. In DNA, the CDR3 is TGTGCCATCAGTGTATACTCTGGGCTCAGGCTGGATGGCTACACCTTC.

This chain links TRBV5-1 with TRBJ1-2; the D gene is possibly TRBD1 (5 bases). CDR1 is SGHRS and CDR2 is YFSETQ in the germline V gene. CDR3 length: 13 residues. Trimming removed 7 bases at V and 12 bases at J, with 22 bases between. The CDR3 here is CASRSSGTEDNTF. As DNA, the CDR3 is TGCGCCAGCCGATCTTCCGGGACGGAGGATAACACCTTC.

V is TRBV3-1 (or the pseudogene TRBV3-2) and J is TRBJ2-1; 8 bases are a match to TRBD2. Trimming took 1 base from V and 9 from J; bases not matched to a gene: 11. Germline V gives CDR1 LGHDT, CDR2 YNNKEL (reference sequence). The CDR3 sequence is 16 residues long. The CDR3 is CASSQVPGLAYGEQFF. DNA for the CDR3: TGTGCCAGCAGCCAAGTCCCCGGACTAGCCTACGGTGAGCAGTTCTTC.

In nucleotides, the CDR3 is TGTGCCACCAGCAGAGGTGATAAAGGCGAGCAGTACTTC. Residues: CATSRGDKGEQYF. The V gene is TRBV15, the J gene TRBJ2-7, with D unresolved. The CDR3 spans 13 residues. Trimming removed 1 base from V and 6 bases from J, with 10 bases in between. The V gene's germline CDR1 is LNHNV and CDR2 YYDKDF (reference sequence).

The rearrangement links TRBV3-1 (or the pseudogene TRBV3-2) to TRBJ2-1, with 7 bases identical to TRBD2. The germline CDR1 and CDR2 sequences are LGHDT and YNNKEL (reference sequence). The ends lost 0 bases at V and 2 bases at J; junction bases unmatched: 10. This CDR3 comprises 18 residues. DNA of the CDR3: TGTGCCAGCAGCCAAGACTTGGAGCGGGGTCTCCCCTACAATGAGCAGTTCTTC. This codes for CASSQDLERGLPYNEQFF.

In the case of this clone: The sample contains more than one DNA sequence encoding this CDR3. The V and J genes are TRBV3-1 (or the pseudogene TRBV3-2) and TRBJ1-2, with a tentative D call TRBD1 (6 bases). The V and J ends lost 1 base and 8 bases respectively, with 11 bases between them. The CDR3 is 13 residues long. In germline, CDR1 is LGHDT, CDR2 YNNKEL (reference sequence). CDR3 in DNA: TGTGCCAGCAGCCAAGGAGGGGGGGGCGGCTACACCTTC. Amino acids: CASSQGGGGGYTF.

This clone was seen once. The chain combines TRBV19 with TRBJ2-1; 10 bases are shared with TRBD1. The germline CDR1 and CDR2 sequences are LNHDA and SQIVND (reference sequence). Trimming cost V 10 bases and J 7 bases; bases outside gene matches: 10. The CDR3 extends over 14 amino acids. The CDR3 spells CATIDRGRMNEQFF. Written as DNA, the CDR3 is TGTGCCACCATAGACAGGGGGCGAATGAATGAGCAGTTCTTC.

V and J are TRBV18 and TRBJ1-6; possibly TRBD1 for D (5 bases). CDR1 is KGHSH, CDR2 LQKENI, per germline. The CDR3 loop spans 17 amino acids. V lost 4 bases, J lost 0 bases, and 13 bases lay in between. The CDR3 nucleotides read TGTGCCAGCTCACGGGGCCGTCTAAGCTCCTATAATTCACCCCTCCACTTT. This codes for CASSRGRLSSYNSPLHF.

V usage is TRBV6-5 and J usage is TRBJ1-6; D might be TRBD1 (5 bases). The CDR3 runs to 15 residues. V was pared by 4 bases and J by 9 bases, with 16 bases between. Germline CDR1 and CDR2: MNHEY and SVGAGI. This CDR3 reads CASSFSGTRGSPLHF. The CDR3 DNA reads as TGTGCCAGCAGTTTTTCCGGGACCCGCGGTTCACCCCTCCACTTT.

This chain uses TRBV19 with TRBJ2-7; no firm D call. The V and J ends lost 4 bases and 0 bases respectively, with 10 bases between them. The length of the CDR3 is 14 residues. CDR1 is LNHDA and CDR2 is SQIVND in the germline V gene (reference sequence). The CDR3 reads CASSRQESSYEQYF. The CDR3, as DNA: TGTGCCAGTAGTAGGCAGGAGAGCTCCTACGAGCAGTACTTC.

The chain recombines TRBV6-6 with TRBJ1-5; 9 bases agree with TRBD1. The germline gives CDR1 MNHNY, CDR2 SVGAGI (reference sequence). The CDR3 covers 20 residues. V lost 6 bases and J lost 8; bases outside the gene matches: 26. Here the CDR3 reads CASSQTGTGKYQRVFEPQHF. CDR3 DNA: TGTGCCAGCAGCCAGACCGGGACAGGGAAATACCAACGAGTTTTTGAGCCCCAGCATTTT.

The J gene is TRBJ2-2, the V gene TRBV11-2, with D perhaps TRBD1 or TRBD2 (5 bases each). Germline V gene data show CDR1 as SGHAT and CDR2 as FQNNGV. V shed 1 base and J shed 4 bases, with 7 bases lying between them. The CDR3 consists of 14 residues. The CDR3 region is CASSLGGSTGELFF. Here the CDR3 DNA reads TGTGCCAGCAGCTTAGGGGGGAGCACCGGGGAGCTGTTTTTT.

The chain combines TRBV6-5 with TRBJ1-1; no clear D gene. Trimming pared 8 bases from V and 4 bases from J, leaving 14 bases between. The CDR3 runs to 13 residues. The germline CDR1 and CDR2 sequences are MNHEY and SVGAGI. CDR3 loop: CASRGEVITEAFF. In nucleotides, the CDR3 is TGTGCCAGCCGCGGGGAGGTTATCACTGAAGCTTTCTTT.